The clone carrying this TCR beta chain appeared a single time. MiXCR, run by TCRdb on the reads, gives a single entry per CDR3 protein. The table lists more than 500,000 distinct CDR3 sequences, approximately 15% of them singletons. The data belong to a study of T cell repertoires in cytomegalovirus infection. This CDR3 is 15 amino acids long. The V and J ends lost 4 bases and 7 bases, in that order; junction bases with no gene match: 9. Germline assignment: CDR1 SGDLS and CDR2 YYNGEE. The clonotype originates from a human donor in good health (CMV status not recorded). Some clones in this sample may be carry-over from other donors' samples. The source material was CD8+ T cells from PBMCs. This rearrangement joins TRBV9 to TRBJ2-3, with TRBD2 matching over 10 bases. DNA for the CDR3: TGTGCCAGCAGCCCATATAGCGGGGGGCCAAATACGCAGTATTTT. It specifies CASSPYSGGPNTQYF.